The rows below give T cell receptor beta chains drawn from one sample of a study of blood T cell repertoires in COVID-19. Assay: immunoSEQ multiplex PCR; the TCRdb copy retains only in-frame clones and omits some. The profile shows around 110,000 clones, 70% to 85% of them singletons. Sequencing was carried out using peripheral blood. The receptors were sampled from a woman aged 70-85 years with acute or convalescent COVID-19. Both conserved end residues are part of each CDR3. The D gene is left open where the match is weak. Expanded clones are given a class, and other clones once, few, many or no size at all.

D gene	CDR3 length	J gene	V gene	clone size	CDR3 protein	CDR3 DNA
NA	14	TRBJ1-1	TRBV7-2	NA	CASSFGGVNTEAFF	TGTGCCAGCAGCTTTGGGGGGGTGAACACTGAAGCTTTCTTT
TRBD1	14	TRBJ1-6	TRBV30	once	CAWSLGTANSPLHF	TGTGCCTGGAGCCTGGGGACAGCCAATTCACCCCTCCACTTT
NA	15	TRBJ1-1	TRBV11-3	NA	CASSLDHSARTEAFF	TGTGCCAGCAGCTTAGATCATAGCGCACGGACTGAAGCTTTCTTT
TRBD1	14	TRBJ1-2	TRBV15	NA	CATSRDRGLGGYTF	TGTGCCACCAGCAGAGACAGGGGGCTGGGGGGCTACACCTTC
NA	14	TRBJ2-1	TRBV6-4	few	CASSETAGANEQFF	TGTGCCAGCAGTGAAACGGCAGGGGCCAATGAGCAGTTCTTC
TRBD1	16	TRBJ2-1	TRBV7-6	NA	CASSLGRGLWFNEQFF	TGTGCCAGCAGCTTAGGAAGGGGGCTTTGGTTTAATGAGCAGTTCTTC
NA	14	TRBJ2-2	TRBV30	NA	CAWSGTIHTGELFF	TGTGCCTGGAGTGGGACTATACACACCGGGGAGCTGTTTTTT
TRBD1	11	TRBJ1-2	TRBV6-5	NA	CASIQGEFYTF	TGTGCCAGCATACAGGGGGAATTCTACACCTTC
TRBD1	14	TRBJ1-2	TRBV7-8	NA	CASSFSGQGDGYTF	TGTGCCAGCAGCTTTTCCGGACAGGGGGATGGCTACACCTTC
TRBD2	18	TRBJ2-2	TRBV5-1	NA	CASSLGLAGRTNTGELFF	TGCGCCAGCAGCTTGGGACTAGCGGGGCGTACGAACACCGGGGAGCTGTTTTTT
NA	14	TRBJ2-3	TRBV5-1	NA	CASSFARGTDTQYF	TGCGCCAGCAGCTTTGCCCGGGGAACAGATACGCAGTATTTT
TRBD1	14	TRBJ1-2	TRBV11-2	NA	CASSRKQGMEGYTF	TGTGCCAGCAGCCGAAAACAGGGGATGGAGGGCTACACCTTC
TRBD1	13	TRBJ2-1	TRBV3-1/TRBV3-2	few	CASSRDRVSEQFF	TGTGCCAGCAGCCGGGACAGGGTGAGTGAGCAGTTCTTC
NA	16	TRBJ2-3	TRBV24-1	NA	CATSDLSFGGTDTQYF	TGTGCCACCAGTGATTTGAGTTTTGGAGGCACAGATACGCAGTATTTT
TRBD2	19	TRBJ2-7	TRBV13	NA	CASSSNGGAGGGGLGEQYF	TGTGCCAGCAGCTCCAACGGGGGGGCAGGAGGTGGTGGTTTAGGCGAGCAGTACTTC
NA	14	TRBJ1-2	TRBV19	once	CASSIGEGIYGYTF	TGTGCCAGTAGTATAGGGGAGGGTATCTATGGCTACACCTTC
NA	13	TRBJ1-1	TRBV19	NA	CASSSVGSTEAFF	TGTGCCAGTAGTTCCGTGGGGAGCACTGAAGCTTTCTTT
TRBD1	16	TRBJ2-5	TRBV11-3	NA	CASSSLYVRGRETQYF	TGTGCCAGCAGCTCGCTCTACGTCAGGGGGCGCGAGACCCAGTACTTC
TRBD1	15	TRBJ1-4	TRBV6-6	NA	CASSWTGGTNEKLFF	TGTGCCAGCAGTTGGACAGGGGGAACTAATGAAAAACTGTTTTTT
NA	14	TRBJ2-2	TRBV7-9	few	CASSPELNTGELFF	TGTGCCAGCAGCCCCGAGCTAAACACCGGGGAGCTGTTTTTT
TRBD1	13	TRBJ1-1	TRBV14	NA	CASSRQGATEAFF	TGTGCCAGCAGCCGACAGGGGGCCACTGAAGCTTTCTTT
NA	13	TRBJ1-1	TRBV7-3	NA	CASSLEMMSEAFF	TGTGCCAGCAGCCTTGAAATGATGAGTGAAGCTTTCTTT
NA	13	TRBJ1-1	TRBV6-5	few	CASSYLARREAFF	TGTGCCAGCAGTTACCTCGCCCGGAGGGAAGCTTTCTTT
NA	13	TRBJ1-2	TRBV24-1	NA	CATSDPRQNGYTF	TGTGCCACCAGTGATCCCCGACAGAATGGCTACACCTTC
NA	15	TRBJ2-5	TRBV19	many	CASRKVGRGQETQYF	TGTGCCAGTAGGAAAGTGGGGCGGGGTCAAGAGACCCAGTACTTC
TRBD1	13	TRBJ1-3	TRBV9	NA	CASSTGDGNTIYF	TGTGCCAGCAGCACAGGGGATGGAAACACCATATATTTT
NA	15	TRBJ2-1	TRBV7-9	NA	CASSSPGTFHNEQFF	TGTGCCAGCAGCTCCCCAGGGACTTTTCACAATGAGCAGTTCTTC
NA	12	TRBJ1-1	TRBV25-1	once	CASSAAGVRAFF	TGTGCCAGCAGTGCGGCGGGGGTGAGAGCTTTCTTT
NA	13	TRBJ2-5	TRBV5-4	NA	CASSLVGEETQYF	TGTGCCAGCAGCTTGGTAGGGGAAGAGACCCAGTACTTC
TRBD1	14	TRBJ1-6	TRBV2	NA	CASNTGADNSPLHF	TGTGCCAGCAATACAGGGGCGGATAATTCACCCCTCCACTTT
NA	14	TRBJ1-2	TRBV7-6	NA	CASSLAAGNGGYTF	TGTGCCAGCAGCTTAGCCGCAGGGAATGGCGGCTACACCTTC
TRBD2	13	TRBJ2-7	TRBV5-1	NA	CASSPSVAGEQYF	TGCGCCAGCAGCCCGTCGGTAGCGGGCGAGCAGTACTTC
NA	14	TRBJ2-7	TRBV19	NA	CASSMVSGDYEQYF	TGTGCCAGTAGTATGGTGTCCGGAGACTACGAGCAGTACTTC
TRBD1	14	TRBJ2-5	TRBV2	NA	CASSMTGSVETQYF	TGTGCCAGCAGTATGACAGGGTCTGTAGAGACCCAGTACTTC
NA	14	TRBJ2-3	TRBV19	NA	CASSNWPSTDTQYF	TGTGCCAGTAGTAATTGGCCCAGCACAGATACGCAGTATTTT
TRBD2	16	TRBJ2-5	TRBV5-1	NA	CASRLAGAGGLETQYF	TGCGCCAGCAGATTGGCGGGAGCGGGGGGGCTGGAGACCCAGTACTTC
NA	13	TRBJ1-2	TRBV5-1	NA	CASSLQRSYGYTF	TGCGCCAGCAGCTTGCAGAGGTCCTATGGCTACACCTTC
NA	17	TRBJ2-1	TRBV15	NA	CATSRESAGFSYNEQFF	TGTGCCACCAGCAGAGAAAGTGCGGGGTTCTCTTACAATGAGCAGTTCTTC
NA	13	TRBJ1-5	TRBV12-3/TRBV12-4	NA	CASSPHGGQPQHF	TGTGCCAGCAGCCCCCATGGCGGGCAGCCCCAGCATTTT
TRBD1	15	TRBJ1-1	TRBV9	NA	CASSAAGTGGQKAFF	TGTGCCAGCAGCGCGGCCGGGACAGGGGGCCAAAAGGCTTTCTTT
NA	11	TRBJ2-7	TRBV7-9	once	CASSRQGEQYF	TGTGCCAGCAGCCGGCAGGGCGAGCAGTACTTC
TRBD1	14	TRBJ1-4	TRBV6-5	NA	CASSQGQGARKLFF	TGTGCCAGCAGCCAGGGACAGGGGGCGCGAAAACTGTTTTTT
NA	16	TRBJ2-4	TRBV11-2	NA	CASSFRGNGGKNIQYF	TGTGCCAGCAGCTTTCGCGGAAACGGAGGCAAAAACATTCAGTACTTC
NA	13	TRBJ1-5	TRBV15	few	CATSRSDGQPQHF	TGTGCCACCAGCAGGAGCGATGGTCAGCCCCAGCATTTT
TRBD1	16	TRBJ1-2	TRBV27	NA	CASSLWGQGKNYGYTF	TGTGCCAGCAGTTTATGGGGACAGGGAAAAAACTATGGCTACACCTTC
NA	12	TRBJ1-1	TRBV5-1	NA	CASTIGGTEAFF	TGCGCCAGCACCATAGGGGGCACTGAAGCTTTCTTT
TRBD1	16	TRBJ2-1	TRBV6-1	NA	CASSATRTGSYNEQFF	TGTGCCAGCAGTGCTACCCGGACAGGCTCCTACAATGAGCAGTTCTTC
TRBD1	15	TRBJ1-2	TRBV4-1	few	CASSQEDRGSYGYTF	TGCGCCAGCAGCCAAGAAGACAGGGGGTCCTATGGCTACACCTTC
TRBD1	15	TRBJ1-2	TRBV4-1	NA	CASSQESGQPYGYTF	TGCGCCAGCAGCCAAGAATCGGGACAGCCCTATGGCTACACCTTC
NA	15	TRBJ1-1	TRBV2	NA	CASSEQDRAVDEAFF	TGTGCCAGCAGTGAACAGGACAGAGCCGTGGATGAAGCTTTCTTT